Each of the 4 T cell receptor beta chains below was sequenced from the same sample in a study of OX40 agonist ivuxolimab in advanced cancers. Assay: immunoSEQ multiplex PCR; the TCRdb copy retains only in-frame clones and omits some. The sample records approximately 45,000 clones, roughly 82% being singletons. The specimen was CD4+ or CD8+ T cells sorted from blood, collected in a trial of the OX40 agonist ivuxolimab. The receptors derive from an adult with an advanced solid tumor such as melanoma, head and neck, liver or kidney cancer.

In this sample, this clone turned up once. The chain links TRBV2 to TRBJ2-1, with TRBD2 identical over 7 bases. From germline, CDR1 is SNHLY and CDR2 FYNNEI. The CDR3 totals 13 residues. J was trimmed by 5 bases and V by 5 bases; bases with no gene match: 3. The CDR3 nucleotides are TGTGCCAGCAGTTGGACTAGAGACAATGAGCAGTTCTTC. As protein: CASSWTRDNEQFF. Using reference TRBV2 and TRBJ2-1 for the parts outside the CDR3, the full variable domain is EPEVTQTPSHQVTQMGQEVILRCVPISNHLYFYWYRQILGQKVEFLVSFYNNEISEKSEIFDDQFSVERPDGSNFTLKIRSTKLEDSAMYFCASSWTRDNEQFFGPGTRLTVL.

This clone was seen more than once but under ten times. CDR3: CASTLRGGAQETQYF. Here the CDR3 DNA reads TGTGCCAGCACCCTAAGAGGGGGGGCCCAAGAGACCCAGTACTTC. This chain links TRBV5-4 with TRBJ2-5, with a weak D call TRBD2 (7 bases). V lost 6 bases to trimming and J lost 1 base, with 16 bases between them. CDR3 length: 15 amino acids. In germline, CDR1 is SGHNT, CDR2 YYREEE (reference sequence).

The genes are TRBV5-1 and TRBJ1-6; the D is unclear. CDR3 length: 14 residues. Germline V lookup: CDR1 SGHRS, CDR2 YFSETQ. Trimming removed 5 bases from V and 7 bases from J, with 13 bases in between. Here the CDR3 reads CASSRVLGNSPLHF. CDR3 DNA sequence: TGCGCCAGCAGTCGGGTGTTGGGGAATTCACCCCTCCACTTT.

The rearrangement uses TRBV9 and TRBJ2-3, with 8 bases matching TRBD2. Germline values: CDR1 SGDLS, CDR2 YYNGEE. This CDR3 is 15 amino acids long. Trimming took 0 bases from V and 3 from J; bases not matched to a gene: 3. The CDR3 region is CASSVAGLGTDTQYF. CDR3 sequence (DNA): TGTGCCAGCAGCGTAGCGGGACTAGGGACAGATACGCAGTATTTT.